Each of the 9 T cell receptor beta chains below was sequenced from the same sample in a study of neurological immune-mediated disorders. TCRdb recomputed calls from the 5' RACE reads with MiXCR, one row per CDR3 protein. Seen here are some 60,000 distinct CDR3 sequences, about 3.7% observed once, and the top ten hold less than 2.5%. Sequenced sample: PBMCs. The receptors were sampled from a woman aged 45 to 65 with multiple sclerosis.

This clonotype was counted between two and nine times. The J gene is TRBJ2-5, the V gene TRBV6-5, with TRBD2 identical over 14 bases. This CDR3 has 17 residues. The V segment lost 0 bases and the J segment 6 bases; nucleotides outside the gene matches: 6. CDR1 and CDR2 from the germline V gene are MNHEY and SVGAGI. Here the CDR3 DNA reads TGTGCCAGCAGTTACTCCCAGGGGACTAGCGGGAGACAGACCCAGTACTTC. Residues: CASSYSQGTSGRQTQYF.

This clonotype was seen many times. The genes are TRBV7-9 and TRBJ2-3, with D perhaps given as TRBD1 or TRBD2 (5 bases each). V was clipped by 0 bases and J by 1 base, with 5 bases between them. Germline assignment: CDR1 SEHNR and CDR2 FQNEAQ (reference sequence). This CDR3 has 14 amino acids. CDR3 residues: CASSLAGGTDTQYF. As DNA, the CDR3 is TGTGCCAGCAGCTTAGCGGGGGGCACAGATACGCAGTATTTT.

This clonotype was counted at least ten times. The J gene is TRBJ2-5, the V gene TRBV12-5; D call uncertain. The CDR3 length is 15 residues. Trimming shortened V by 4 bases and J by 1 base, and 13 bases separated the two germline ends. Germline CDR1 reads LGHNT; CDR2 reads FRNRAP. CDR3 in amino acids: CASGSWRHSQETQYF. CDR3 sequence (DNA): TGTGCTAGTGGTTCCTGGAGACACTCCCAAGAGACCCAGTACTTC.

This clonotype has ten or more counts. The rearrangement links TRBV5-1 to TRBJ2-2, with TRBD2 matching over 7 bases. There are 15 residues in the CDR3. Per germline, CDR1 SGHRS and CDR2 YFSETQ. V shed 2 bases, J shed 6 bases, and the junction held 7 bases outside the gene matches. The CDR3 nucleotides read TGCGCCAGCAGCTTCGCGGCGGGAGCGGCCGGGGAGCTGTTTTTT. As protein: CASSFAAGAAGELFF.

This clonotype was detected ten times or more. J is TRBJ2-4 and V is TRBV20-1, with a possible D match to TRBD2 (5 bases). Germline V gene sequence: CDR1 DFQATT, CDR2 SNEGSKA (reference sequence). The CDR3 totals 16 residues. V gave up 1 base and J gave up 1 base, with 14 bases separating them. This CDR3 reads CSARALGETAKNIQYF. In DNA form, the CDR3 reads TGCAGTGCTAGAGCCCTCGGGGAGACGGCCAAAAACATTCAGTACTTC.

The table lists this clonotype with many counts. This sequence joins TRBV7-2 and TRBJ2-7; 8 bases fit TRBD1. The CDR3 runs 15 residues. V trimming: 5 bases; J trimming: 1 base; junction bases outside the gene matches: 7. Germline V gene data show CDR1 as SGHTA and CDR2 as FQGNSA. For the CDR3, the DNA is TGTGCCAGCAGCGGGGGACAGGCAGTTTCCTACGAGCAGTACTTC. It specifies CASSGGQAVSYEQYF. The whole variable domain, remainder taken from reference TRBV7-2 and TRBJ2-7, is GAGVSQSPSNKVTEKGKDVELRCDPISGHTALYWYRQSLGQGLEFLIYFQGNSAPDKSGLPSDRFSAERTGGSVSTLTIQRTQQEDSAVYLCASSGGQAVSYEQYFGPGTRLTVT.

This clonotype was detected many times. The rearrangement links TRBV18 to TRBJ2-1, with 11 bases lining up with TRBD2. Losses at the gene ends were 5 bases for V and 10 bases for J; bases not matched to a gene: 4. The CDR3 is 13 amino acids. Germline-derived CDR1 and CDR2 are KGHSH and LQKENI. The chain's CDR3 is CASSSGTSGEQFF. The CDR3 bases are TGTGCCAGCTCATCAGGGACTAGCGGAGAGCAGTTCTTC.

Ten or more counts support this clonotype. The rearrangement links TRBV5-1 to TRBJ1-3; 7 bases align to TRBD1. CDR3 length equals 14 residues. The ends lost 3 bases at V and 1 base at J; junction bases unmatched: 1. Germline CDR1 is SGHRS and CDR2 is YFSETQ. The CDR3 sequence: CASSSTGSGNTIYF. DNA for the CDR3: TGCGCCAGCAGCTCGACAGGGTCTGGAAACACCATATATTTT.

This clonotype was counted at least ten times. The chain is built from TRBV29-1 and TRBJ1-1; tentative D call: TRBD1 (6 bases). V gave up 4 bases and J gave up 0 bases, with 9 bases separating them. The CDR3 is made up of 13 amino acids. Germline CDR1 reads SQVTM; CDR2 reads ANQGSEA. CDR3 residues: CSVVRGLNTEAFF. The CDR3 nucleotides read TGCAGCGTTGTGCGGGGGCTGAACACTGAAGCTTTCTTT.